This T cell receptor (beta chain) was sequenced for a study of T cell responses to AZD1222 COVID-19 vaccine. The CDR3 is 14 residues long. Germline lookup yields CDR1 MNHEY and CDR2 SVGAGI. Trimming cost V 6 bases and J 5 bases; bases outside gene matches: 8. The data were produced by immunoSEQ multiplex PCR, yet TCRdb's version contains in-frame clones alone and is incomplete. The data show 160,000 or so clones, just over 90% seen once. The receptor comes from an adult in good health. The sequencing here drew on peripheral blood, taken on day 0 of AZD1222 vaccination. This sequence joins TRBV6-5 and TRBJ1-1; 8 bases are a match to TRBD1. Here the CDR3 DNA reads TGTGCCAGCAGATCCGGACAGGGTGGGACTGAAGCTTTCTTT. Translation gives CASRSGQGGTEAFF.